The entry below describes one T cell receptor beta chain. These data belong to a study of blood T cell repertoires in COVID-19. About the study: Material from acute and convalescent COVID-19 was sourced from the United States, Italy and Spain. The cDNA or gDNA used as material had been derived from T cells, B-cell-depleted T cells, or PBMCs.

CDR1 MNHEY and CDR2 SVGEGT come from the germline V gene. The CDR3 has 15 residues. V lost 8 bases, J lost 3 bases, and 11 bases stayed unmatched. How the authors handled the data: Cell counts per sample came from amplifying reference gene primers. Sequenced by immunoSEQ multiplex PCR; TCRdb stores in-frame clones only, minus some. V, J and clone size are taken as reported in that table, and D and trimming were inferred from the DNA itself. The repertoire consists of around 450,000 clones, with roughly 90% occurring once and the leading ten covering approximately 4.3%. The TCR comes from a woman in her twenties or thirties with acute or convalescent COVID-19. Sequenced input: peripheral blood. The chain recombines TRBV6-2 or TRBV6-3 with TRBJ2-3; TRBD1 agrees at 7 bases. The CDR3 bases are TGTGCCAGCGGTTTTAGGGGGCTGAAGACAGATACGCAGTATTTT. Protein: CASGFRGLKTDTQYF.